This T cell receptor beta chain was captured by sequencing in a study of blood T cell repertoires in COVID-19. In the original processing: Reference gene primers were amplified, and this amplification served to estimate nucleated cell counts. The data were produced by immunoSEQ multiplex PCR, yet TCRdb's version contains in-frame clones alone and is incomplete. V, J and clone size were drawn from that table, and D and trimming were deduced from the DNA. The sample lists tens of thousands of clones, around 91% occurring once. Germline-derived CDR1 and CDR2 are MNHEY and SVGEGT. The V and J ends lost 2 bases and 5 bases, in that order; junction bases with no gene match: 4. This CDR3 is built from 14 residues.

The TCR sequence derives from a woman aged 55 to 70 with active COVID-19. The chain links TRBV6-2 or TRBV6-3 to TRBJ2-7, with 9 nucleotides matching TRBD1. Material: peripheral blood. The DNA of the CDR3 is TGTGCCAGCAGTTACGGGGACAGGGTACACGAGCAGTACTTC. This gives the protein CASSYGDRVHEQYF.